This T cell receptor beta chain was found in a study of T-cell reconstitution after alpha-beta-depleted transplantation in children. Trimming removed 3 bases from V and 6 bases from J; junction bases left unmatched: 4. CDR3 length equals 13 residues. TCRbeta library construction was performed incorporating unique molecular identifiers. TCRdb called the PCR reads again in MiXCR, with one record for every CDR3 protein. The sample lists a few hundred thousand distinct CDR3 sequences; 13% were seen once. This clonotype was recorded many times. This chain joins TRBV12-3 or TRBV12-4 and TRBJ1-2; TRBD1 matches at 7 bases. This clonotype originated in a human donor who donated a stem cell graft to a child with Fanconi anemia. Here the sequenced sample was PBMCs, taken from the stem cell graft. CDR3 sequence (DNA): TGTGCCAGCAGTTTCCAACAGGGGAATGGCTACACCTTC. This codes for CASSFQQGNGYTF.